Below, 5 T cell receptor beta chains from the same sample are listed, as sequenced in a study of cytomegalovirus exposure and HLA in healthy donors. 13 Jbeta primers and 60 Vbeta primers were used for the PCR. The table came from immunoSEQ multiplex PCR; TCRdb's copy has only in-frame clones and leaves some out. The table shows approximately 100,000 clones, with around 80% occurring only once. Source material: PBMCs. Receptor source: a male donor in good health and CMV-seropositive.

The sample holds one count of this clone. V gene TRBV18 combines with J gene TRBJ2-2, with TRBD1 identical over 7 bases. The CDR3 has 16 amino acids. With V trimmed by 3 bases and J by 3 bases, 7 bases remained unmatched. Germline V gene data show CDR1 as KGHSH and CDR2 as LQKENI. In nucleotides, the CDR3 is TGTGCCAGCTCACCCTTGCGACAGGGTGACACCGGGGAGCTGTTTTTT. It is translated as CASSPLRQGDTGELFF.

The rearrangement links TRBV7-9 to TRBJ1-3; no definite D call. Germline V gives CDR1 SEHNR, CDR2 FQNEAQ (reference sequence). The CDR3 contains 16 residues. V was pared by 3 bases and J by 3 bases, with 15 bases between. This CDR3 is CASSFESGRIGNTIYF. The CDR3 DNA sequence: TGTGCCAGCAGCTTCGAGTCCGGGAGAATTGGAAACACCATATATTTT.

In its sample, this clone was seen a few times. The chain has TRBV7-9 and TRBJ1-2; D unresolved. There are 10 residues in the CDR3. Germline lookup yields CDR1 SEHNR and CDR2 FQNEAQ (reference sequence). The V end lost 11 bases, the J end lost 4 bases, and 8 bases lay between the germline ends. Here the CDR3 DNA reads TGTGCCTCGGAGGCCTATGGCTACACCTTC. This translates into CASEAYGYTF. The full variable domain, in which reference TRBV7-9 and TRBJ1-2 provide the parts outside the CDR3, is DTGVSQNPRHKITKRGQNVTFRCDPISEHNRLYWYRQTLGQGPEFLTYFQNEAQLEKSRLLSDRFSAERPKGSFSTLEIQRTEQGDSAMYLCASEAYGYTFGSGTRLTVV.

This chain connects TRBV18 to TRBJ2-5, with D possibly TRBD2 on 6 matching bases. This CDR3 spans 12 amino acids. V dropped 3 bases and J dropped 5 bases, with 7 bases sitting between them. CDR1 KGHSH and CDR2 LQKENI come from the germline V gene. The CDR3 coding sequence is TGTGCCAGCTCACCGGGGAGGGAGACCCAGTACTTC. Protein product: CASSPGRETQYF. Based on the CDR3 plus reference TRBV18 and TRBJ2-5, the full variable domain is NAGVMQNPRHLVRRRGQEARLRCSPMKGHSHVYWYRQLPEEGLKFMVYLQKENIIDESGMPKERFSAEFPKEGPSILRIQQVVRGDSAAYFCASSPGRETQYFGPGTRLLVL.

This clone showed up just a few times. The gene calls are TRBV13 and TRBJ2-3; D gene unclear. V lost 4 bases and J 0 bases, leaving 11 bases between the germline ends. This CDR3 spans 15 amino acids. Germline CDR1 reads PRHDT; CDR2 reads FYEKMQ (reference sequence). DNA of the CDR3: TGTGCCAGCAGCTCCAAAGCGATCAGCACAGATACGCAGTATTTT. This gives the protein CASSSKAISTDTQYF.